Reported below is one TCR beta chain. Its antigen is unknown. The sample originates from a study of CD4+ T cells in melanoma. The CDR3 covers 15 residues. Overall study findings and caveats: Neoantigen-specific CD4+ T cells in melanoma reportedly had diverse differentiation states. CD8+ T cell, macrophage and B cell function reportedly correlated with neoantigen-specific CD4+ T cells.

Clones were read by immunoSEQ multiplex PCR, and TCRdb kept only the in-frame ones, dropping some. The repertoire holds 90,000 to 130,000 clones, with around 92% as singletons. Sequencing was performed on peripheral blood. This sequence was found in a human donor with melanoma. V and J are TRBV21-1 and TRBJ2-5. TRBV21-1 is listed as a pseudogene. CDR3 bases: TGTGCCAGCAGCAAATCCCGTGGCAGTGGGGAGACCCAGTACTTC. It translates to CASSKSRGSGETQYF.